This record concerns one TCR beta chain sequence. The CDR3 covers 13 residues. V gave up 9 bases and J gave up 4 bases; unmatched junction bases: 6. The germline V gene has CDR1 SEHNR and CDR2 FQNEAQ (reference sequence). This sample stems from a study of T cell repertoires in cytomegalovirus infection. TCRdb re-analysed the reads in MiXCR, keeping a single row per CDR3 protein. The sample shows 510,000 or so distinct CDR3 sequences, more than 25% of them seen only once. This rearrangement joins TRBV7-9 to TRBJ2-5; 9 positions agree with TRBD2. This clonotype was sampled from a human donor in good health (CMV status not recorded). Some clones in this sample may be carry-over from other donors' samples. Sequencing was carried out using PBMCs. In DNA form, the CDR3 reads TGTGCCAGTCTAGCGGGATTCACAGAGACCCAGTACTTC. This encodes CASLAGFTETQYF.